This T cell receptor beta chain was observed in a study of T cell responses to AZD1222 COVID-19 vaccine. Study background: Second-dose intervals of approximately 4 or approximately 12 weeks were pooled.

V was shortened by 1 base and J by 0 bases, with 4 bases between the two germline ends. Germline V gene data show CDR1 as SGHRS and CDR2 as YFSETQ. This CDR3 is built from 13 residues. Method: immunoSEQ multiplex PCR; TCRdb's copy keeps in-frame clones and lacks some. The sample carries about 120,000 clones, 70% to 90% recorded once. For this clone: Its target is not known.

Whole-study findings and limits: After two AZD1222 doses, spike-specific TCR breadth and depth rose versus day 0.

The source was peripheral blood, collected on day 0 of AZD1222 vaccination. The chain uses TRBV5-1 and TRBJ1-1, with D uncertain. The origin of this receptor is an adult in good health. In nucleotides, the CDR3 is TGCGCCAGCAGCTTGATCCTGAACACTGAAGCTTTCTTT. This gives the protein CASSLILNTEAFF.